A selection of T cell receptor beta chains follows, all from one sample in a study of blood T cell repertoires in COVID-19. Generated by immunoSEQ multiplex PCR, the TCRdb table keeps only in-frame clones and is missing some. The data hold fewer than 200,000 clones, with around 83% observed a single time. Sample: PBMCs or T cells enriched from blood (not recorded which). Receptor source: a woman aged 25 to 39 who had been exposed to COVID-19. CDR3s include the opening cysteine and the closing phenylalanine or tryptophan. The D gene is left open where the match is weak. Expanded clones are given a class, and other clones once, few, many or no size at all.

J gene | V gene | D gene | clone size | CDR3 protein | CDR3 DNA
TRBJ2-7 | TRBV6-5 | . | . | CASSYALGLRDEQYF | TGTGCCAGCAGTTACGCCCTGGGCCTGCGGGACGAGCAGTACTTC
TRBJ2-5 | TRBV5-1 | TRBD1 | . | CASSFSQGAMETQYF | TGCGCCAGCAGCTTCAGTCAGGGGGCGATGGAGACCCAGTACTTC
TRBJ2-1 | TRBV4-2 | . | . | CASIGASYNEQFF | TGTGCCAGCATAGGGGCCTCCTACAATGAGCAGTTCTTC
TRBJ1-6 | TRBV14 | . | . | CASSQGPRPDPAPLHF | TGTGCCAGCAGCCAAGGTCCCAGGCCCGACCCAGCACCCCTCCACTTT
TRBJ2-7 | TRBV3-1/TRBV3-2 | TRBD2 | few | CASMLRGGSYEQYF | TGTGCCAGCATGTTACGGGGGGGCTCCTACGAGCAGTACTTC
TRBJ1-1 | TRBV5-1 | . | . | CASSLSSQGGTEAFF | TGCGCCAGCAGCTTGTCATCGCAGGGAGGAACTGAAGCTTTCTTT
TRBJ1-2 | TRBV6-2/TRBV6-3 | . | . | CASSYSTRQGIGDYGYTF | TGTGCCAGCAGTTACTCCACCCGCCAGGGCATAGGCGATTATGGCTACACCTTC
TRBJ2-7 | TRBV19 | . | . | CASSIYKDTSYEQYF | TGTGCCAGTAGTATATATAAAGACACCTCCTACGAGCAGTACTTC
TRBJ1-2 | TRBV7-9 | . | . | CASSLAAGVLGYTF | TGTGCCAGCAGCTTAGCGGCAGGGGTTTTAGGCTACACCTTC
TRBJ1-3 | TRBV11-2 | . | . | CASSRTGGFSGNTIYF | TGTGCCAGCAGCCGCACGGGGGGCTTTTCTGGAAACACCATATATTTT
TRBJ2-3 | TRBV14 | TRBD1 | . | CASRQGVTQYF | TGTGCCAGCAGGCAGGGGGTTACGCAGTATTTT
TRBJ1-1 | TRBV27 | . | . | CASSFTSLNTEAFF | TGTGCCAGCAGTTTTACGAGCCTGAACACTGAAGCTTTCTTT
TRBJ2-1 | TRBV4-3 | . | . | CASSQDSGDYNEQFF | TGCGCCAGCAGCCAAGATTCCGGAGACTACAATGAGCAGTTCTTC
TRBJ1-1 | TRBV7-8 | . | . | CASSPRGTEAFF | TGTGCCAGCAGCCCCCGGGGCACTGAAGCTTTCTTT
TRBJ2-7 | TRBV3-1/TRBV3-2 | TRBD1 | . | CAILTGGIRLPPEQYF | TGTGCCATCCTGACAGGGGGCATCAGACTCCCCCCCGAGCAGTACTTC
TRBJ1-1 | TRBV4-1 | TRBD1 | . | CASSQDIFQGGTEAFF | TGCGCCAGCAGCCAAGATATCTTCCAGGGGGGCACTGAAGCTTTCTTT
TRBJ1-2 | TRBV29-1 | . | . | CSVVIVAEANYGYTF | TGCAGCGTTGTAATTGTAGCGGAAGCTAACTATGGCTACACCTTC
TRBJ2-3 | TRBV5-6 | TRBD2 | . | CASSLVVSAGGPDTQYF | TGTGCCAGCAGCTTGGTGGTATCGGCGGGGGGGCCGGATACGCAGTATTTT
TRBJ1-4 | TRBV19 | . | . | CASSSIGSRAEKLFF | TGTGCCAGTAGTTCAATTGGTAGCAGGGCTGAAAAACTGTTTTTT
TRBJ1-2 | TRBV10-1 | TRBD1 | . | CASSAGTGGDGYTF | TGCGCCAGCAGCGCCGGGACAGGGGGCGATGGCTACACCTTC
TRBJ1-1 | TRBV5-1 | TRBD1 | . | CASSLKQGVGTEAFF | TGCGCCAGCAGCTTAAAACAGGGGGTCGGCACTGAAGCTTTCTTT
TRBJ2-1 | TRBV27 | . | . | CASSLEAPGSNEQFF | TGTGCCAGCAGTTTAGAGGCTCCAGGGTCCAATGAGCAGTTCTTC
TRBJ2-7 | TRBV29-1 | TRBD2 | . | CSVPTSGGVNPYEQYF | TGCAGCGTTCCGACTAGCGGGGGTGTAAACCCCTACGAGCAGTACTTC
TRBJ2-1 | TRBV6-5 | . | . | CASRQQNEQFF | TGTGCCAGCAGGCAACAGAATGAGCAGTTCTTC
TRBJ1-1 | TRBV6-5 | . | once | CASSYSGGIRTEAFF | TGTGCCAGCAGTTACTCGGGGGGAATAAGAACTGAAGCTTTCTTT
TRBJ1-6 | TRBV7-6 | . | once | CASSLQALGSPLHF | TGTGCCAGCAGCTTACAAGCGCTGGGTTCACCCCTCCACTTT
TRBJ2-7 | TRBV11-2 | TRBD1 | . | CASSHSGTGKMTYEQYF | TGTGCCAGCAGCCACTCCGGGACAGGGAAAATGACCTACGAGCAGTACTTC
TRBJ1-5 | TRBV7-2 | . | . | CASSTTDGNQPQHF | TGTGCCAGCAGCACGACAGACGGCAATCAGCCCCAGCATTTT
TRBJ2-7 | TRBV2 | TRBD1 | . | CASFADRGYEQYF | TGTGCCAGTTTCGCAGACAGGGGATACGAGCAGTACTTC
TRBJ1-2 | TRBV12-5 | TRBD1 | . | CASGTRQGGRNGYTF | TGTGCTAGTGGTACCCGACAGGGTGGGAGAAATGGCTACACCTTC
TRBJ1-2 | TRBV19 | . | . | CASSSPGKTNYGYTF | TGTGCCAGTAGTTCGCCGGGAAAGACTAACTATGGCTACACCTTC
TRBJ2-7 | TRBV6-5 | TRBD1 | . | CASSRAHTQGGEQYF | TGTGCCAGCAGTCGAGCCCACACACAGGGGGGCGAGCAGTACTTC
TRBJ1-5 | TRBV2 | . | once | CASGRHGLSNQPQHF | TGTGCCAGCGGGAGACACGGACTGAGCAATCAGCCCCAGCATTTT
TRBJ1-3 | TRBV3-1/TRBV3-2 | . | . | CASSRVGGNTIYF | TGTGCCAGCAGCCGCGTCGGGGGGAACACCATATATTTT
TRBJ1-1 | TRBV19 | . | . | CASSIDFGGTEAFF | TGTGCCAGTAGTATAGATTTCGGGGGTACTGAAGCTTTCTTT
TRBJ1-5 | TRBV14 | . | . | CASSLGEQPQHF | TGTGCCAGCAGCCTCGGGGAGCAGCCCCAGCATTTT
TRBJ2-2 | TRBV11-3 | TRBD2 | . | CASSPGPASGGTGELFF | TGTGCCAGCAGCCCAGGTCCGGCAAGCGGGGGGACCGGGGAGCTGTTTTTT
TRBJ1-6 | TRBV3-1/TRBV3-2 | . | . | CASRLTSSYNSPLHF | TGTGCCAGCAGGCTCACGAGCTCCTATAATTCACCCCTCCACTTT
TRBJ2-1 | TRBV7-2 | TRBD2 | . | CASSVTSGGYNEQFF | TGTGCCAGCAGCGTGACTAGCGGGGGGTACAATGAGCAGTTCTTC
TRBJ2-1 | TRBV6-1 | TRBD2 | . | CASSESSGGTPYNEQFF | TGTGCCAGCAGTGAATCGAGCGGGGGGACGCCCTACAATGAGCAGTTCTTC
TRBJ2-1 | TRBV6-4 | . | . | CASSAGNNEQFF | TGTGCCAGCAGTGCGGGAAACAATGAGCAGTTCTTC
TRBJ2-5 | TRBV5-1 | TRBD1 | . | CASSLQPGGRETQYF | TGCGCCAGCAGCTTACAACCAGGGGGCCGGGAGACCCAGTACTTC
TRBJ1-5 | TRBV11-2 | . | . | CASSLVTGQPQHF | TGTGCCAGCAGCTTAGTCACGGGTCAGCCCCAGCATTTT
TRBJ1-2 | TRBV11-2 | . | once | CASSSGRQYWLDGYTF | TGTGCCAGCAGCTCCGGAAGACAGTACTGGTTGGATGGCTACACCTTC
TRBJ2-3 | TRBV9 | . | . | CASSPAGGTSTDTQYF | TGTGCCAGCAGCCCCGCGGGCGGGACTAGCACAGATACGCAGTATTTT
TRBJ1-6 | TRBV10-3 | . | . | CAIGGAGASVDISPLHF | TGTGCCATCGGGGGGGCAGGTGCCTCAGTTGACATTTCACCCCTCCACTTT
TRBJ2-5 | TRBV27 | . | . | CASSSTFQETQYF | TGTGCCAGCAGTTCGACTTTCCAAGAGACCCAGTACTTC
TRBJ1-2 | TRBV7-8 | . | . | CASSLKGSSIYGYTF | TGTGCCAGCAGCTTAAAGGGGTCCAGTATCTATGGCTACACCTTC
TRBJ2-1 | TRBV6-4 | TRBD2 | . | CASSDEGTSGGNEQFF | TGTGCCAGCAGTGACGAAGGGACTAGCGGGGGTAATGAGCAGTTCTTC
TRBJ2-2 | TRBV19 | . | . | CASSMGAPGELFF | TGTGCCAGTAGTATGGGCGCCCCCGGGGAGCTGTTTTTT
TRBJ2-3 | TRBV7-6 | . | . | CASSLGPTDTQYF | TGTGCCAGCAGCTTAGGGCCCACAGATACGCAGTATTTT
TRBJ2-2 | TRBV19 | . | . | CASRQVQDTGELFF | TGTGCCAGTAGGCAGGTGCAAGATACCGGGGAGCTGTTTTTT
TRBJ1-5 | TRBV6-6 | . | . | CASSYSSGGAAQPQHF | TGTGCCAGCAGTTACTCGTCCGGGGGAGCGGCTCAGCCCCAGCATTTT